This passage covers 28 T cell receptor beta chains from one sample sequenced in a study of T cells in Graves' hyperthyroidism and ophthalmopathy. What was amplified from RNA transcripts were TCR beta CDR3 regions. The HTBI primer set drove a first-round RT-PCR of the TCR CDR3. TCRdb processed the multiplex PCR reads anew with MiXCR; each CDR3 protein has one entry. The table records about 550,000 distinct CDR3 sequences, 20% to 25% of them present only once. The specimen was blood. The receptors were sampled from a man younger than 35 with Graves' hyperthyroidism.

This clonotype was counted only a few times. This rearrangement joins TRBV24-1 to TRBJ2-6; D perhaps matches TRBD2 (6 bases). The germline CDR1 and CDR2 sequences are KGHDR and SFDVKD. The V gene lost 4 bases and the J gene lost 9 bases, with 18 bases spanning the gap. This CDR3 comprises 16 residues. CDR3 coding DNA: TGTGCCACCAGTGAACCGAGCCCCGGGGGAGGCAACGTCCTGACTTTC. Protein: CATSEPSPGGGNVLTF.

V usage is TRBV28 and J usage is TRBJ1-1; 7 positions match TRBD1. This CDR3 has 16 amino acids. J gave up 2 bases and V 6 bases, and 12 bases lay outside the gene matches. Germline V lookup: CDR1 MDHEN, CDR2 SYDVKM. CDR3 in amino acids: CASRRPLQGINTEAFF. The CDR3 DNA follows: TGTGCCAGCAGACGCCCCTTACAGGGGATCAACACTGAAGCTTTCTTT.

This clonotype was seen repeatedly, ten times or more. This chain uses TRBV2 with TRBJ1-2; no definite D call. V shed 6 bases and J shed 5 bases, with 16 bases lying between them. Germline-derived CDR1 and CDR2 are SNHLY and FYNNEI. This CDR3 has 14 residues. As DNA, the CDR3 is TGTGCCAGCAGGCCCGACCAAAGAGGATATGGCTACACCTTC. It is translated as CASRPDQRGYGYTF.

A few counts support this clonotype. The genes are TRBV20-1 and TRBJ2-7, with 10 bases fitting TRBD1. Germline trimming cut 6 bases from V and 4 bases from J; bases unmatched to any gene: 9. This CDR3 has 14 residues. Germline V gene sequence: CDR1 DFQATT, CDR2 SNEGSKA (reference sequence). Here the CDR3 reads CSAILGTGDYEQYF. CDR3 nucleotide sequence: TGCAGTGCGATCTTGGGGACAGGGGATTACGAGCAGTACTTC.

The table lists this clonotype with a few counts. This chain uses TRBV11-3 with TRBJ1-5; D ambiguous. Germline V lookup: CDR1 SGHNT, CDR2 YENEEA. The CDR3 has 20 amino acids. Trimming took 1 base from V and 2 from J, leaving 24 bases between them. The CDR3 reads CASSLGRAQKNNGGNQPQHF. CDR3 bases: TGTGCCAGCAGCTTAGGACGAGCACAGAAGAATAATGGAGGCAATCAGCCCCAGCATTTT. The whole variable domain, remainder taken from reference TRBV11-3 and TRBJ1-5, is EAGVVQSPRYKIIEKKQPVAFWCNPISGHNTLYWYLQNLGQGPELLIRYENEEAVDDSQLPKDRFSAERLKGVDSTLKIQPAELGDSAVYLCASSLGRAQKNNGGNQPQHFGDGTRLSIL.

This clonotype was counted ten times or more. The chain has TRBV4-1 and TRBJ1-2; D may be TRBD1 (6 bases). CDR3 size: 17 residues. V lost 4 bases to trimming and J lost 3 bases, with 21 bases between them. Germline V lookup: CDR1 MGHRA, CDR2 YSYEKL. The CDR3 spells CASSRGGGMANDYGYTF. CDR3 sequence (DNA): TGCGCCAGCAGCCGAGGAGGGGGGATGGCAAACGACTATGGCTACACCTTC.

The table lists this clonotype with many counts. The chain carries TRBV30 and TRBJ1-1, with D perhaps matching TRBD1 (6 bases). V lost 1 base to trimming and J lost 11 bases, with 11 bases between them. The germline V gene encodes CDR1 GTSNPN and CDR2 SVGIG (reference sequence). This CDR3 is built from 11 residues. The DNA for the CDR3 is TGTGCCTGGAGTGGCAGGGGATTCGCTTTCTTT. Amino acids: CAWSGRGFAFF.

This clonotype was picked up many times. This chain links TRBV9 with TRBJ1-2, with unresolved D. The V gene's germline CDR1 is SGDLS and CDR2 YYNGEE. This CDR3 has 11 residues. Trimming shortened V by 0 bases and J by 10 bases, and 7 bases separated the two germline ends. The chain's CDR3 is CASSVAQIYTF. The CDR3 nucleotides are TGTGCCAGCAGCGTAGCCCAAATCTACACCTTC.

This clonotype was found many times. This rearrangement joins TRBV28 to TRBJ1-2, with D tentatively TRBD1 (6 bases). Trimming stripped 1 base from V and 4 bases from J, with 10 bases between. The germline CDR1 and CDR2 sequences are MDHEN and SYDVKM. The CDR3 contains 14 residues. In DNA form, the CDR3 reads TGTGCCAGCAGTTTATTAGAGGGGGTCTATGGCTACACCTTC. Translated, it gives CASSLLEGVYGYTF.

Note on this clonotype: A much larger clone sits a single nucleotide away, making a read error possible. This rearrangement joins TRBV28 to TRBJ2-7; D is tentatively TRBD1 or TRBD2 (6 bases each). Germline-derived CDR1 and CDR2 are MDHEN and SYDVKM. Trimming took 3 bases from V and 0 from J, leaving 18 bases between them. The CDR3 length is 17 residues. CDR3 residues: CASSFQGRGGSSYEQYF. CDR3 sequence (DNA): TGTGCCAGCAGTTTTCAGGGGCGTGGAGGGAGCTCCTACGAGCAGTACTTC.

Of note for this clonotype: Its ends do not fully match the called genes, so a read error is possible. The V call is TRBV12-5, the J call TRBJ1-1, with TRBD1 as a possible D gene (6 bases). Looked up from germline, CDR1 is LGHNT and CDR2 is FRNRAP. The CDR3 consists of 15 residues. This CDR3 is CASGLVGTISTEAFF. CDR3 nucleotide sequence: TGTGCTAGTGGTCTGGTGGGGACAATAAGCACTGAAGCTTTCTTT. The complete variable domain, with remaining parts taken from reference TRBV12-5 and TRBJ1-1, reads DARVTQTPRHKVTEMGQEVTMRCQPILGHNTVFWYRQTMMQGLELLAYFRNRAPLDDSGMPKDRFSAEMPDATLATLKIQPSEPRDSAVYFCASGLVGTISTEAFFGQGTRLTVV.

This clonotype was observed at least ten times. The rearrangement joins TRBV2 to TRBJ1-1; D is possibly TRBD1 (5 bases). The CDR3 contains 15 residues. Trimming shortened V by 2 bases and J by 2 bases, and 12 bases separated the two germline ends. From germline, CDR1 is SNHLY and CDR2 FYNNEI. CDR3 residues: CASSESPTANTEAFF. CDR3 in DNA: TGTGCCAGCAGTGAAAGCCCGACAGCTAACACTGAAGCTTTCTTT. Looking up the rest from reference TRBV2 and TRBJ1-1 gives the full variable domain: EPEVTQTPSHQVTQMGQEVILRCVPISNHLYFYWYRQILGQKVEFLVSFYNNEISEKSEIFDDQFSVERPDGSNFTLKIRSTKLEDSAMYFCASSESPTANTEAFFGQGTRLTVV.

This clonotype was seen ten or more times. The J gene is TRBJ1-1, the V gene TRBV6-2 or TRBV6-3; no definite D call. The CDR3 is 15 amino acids. Germline V gives CDR1 MNHEY, CDR2 SVGEGT. With 7 bases removed from V and 5 bases from J, the gap between germline ends came to 20 bases. The CDR3 nucleotides read TGTGCCAGCAACCCTTCGAGGGCCCCTAATACTGAAGCTTTCTTT. Its translation: CASNPSRAPNTEAFF.

The table lists this clonotype with many counts. The chain employs TRBV19 and TRBJ1-5; D is ambiguous. The CDR3 contains 13 residues. Germline V gives CDR1 LNHDA, CDR2 SQIVND (reference sequence). The V gene lost 5 bases and the J gene lost 2 bases, with 7 bases spanning the gap. This CDR3 reads CASSGPGNQPQHF. CDR3 coding DNA: TGTGCCAGTAGTGGGCCGGGCAATCAGCCCCAGCATTTT.

The chain carries TRBV11-2 and TRBJ2-7; perhaps TRBD2 as D (6 bases). The germline V and J ends were trimmed by 2 bases and 5 bases, with 22 bases remaining between them. The CDR3 covers 17 residues. Germline-derived CDR1 and CDR2 are SGHAT and FQNNGV. This CDR3 is CASSLWEEWGEANEQYF. In nucleotides, the CDR3 is TGTGCCAGCAGCTTATGGGAGGAGTGGGGGGAAGCGAACGAGCAGTACTTC.

This clonotype was counted a few times. The chain combines TRBV19 with TRBJ1-5, with D possibly matching TRBD1 (6 bases). The CDR3 loop spans 14 amino acids. Germline CDR1 reads LNHDA; CDR2 reads SQIVND (reference sequence). The V gene lost 3 bases and the J gene lost 6 bases, with 12 bases spanning the gap. The CDR3 reads CASSMDSRGQPQHF. The DNA of the CDR3 is TGTGCCAGTAGTATGGACAGTAGGGGTCAGCCCCAGCATTTT.

This clonotype has only a few counts. At one end, the junction sequence differs from germline, possibly due to a read error. The gene calls are TRBV7-6 and TRBJ2-5, with D perhaps TRBD1 (6 bases). CDR1 and CDR2 (germline): SGHVS, FNYEAQ. The CDR3 is made up of 15 amino acids. CDR3 coding DNA: TGTGCCAGCACCCTTTGGGAGACAGGCCAAGAGACCAAGTACTTC. This codes for CASTLWETGQETKYF.

There are many counts of this clonotype. This rearrangement joins TRBV3-1 to TRBJ2-5; 10 nucleotides line up with TRBD2. Germline trimming cut 0 bases from V and 3 bases from J; bases unmatched to any gene: 16. The CDR3 has 20 residues. Germline V gene lookup returns CDR1 LGHDT and CDR2 YNNKEL (reference sequence). CDR3 amino acids: CASSQDGLAEEVTRKETQYF. In DNA, the CDR3 is TGTGCCAGCAGCCAAGATGGACTAGCGGAAGAGGTTACGCGTAAAGAGACCCAGTACTTC.

Notes on this clonotype: The junction departs from germline at one end; a sequencing error may be responsible. The V gene is TRBV4-1, the J gene TRBJ1-1; weak D call: TRBD1 (5 bases). This CDR3 region has 14 residues. CDR1 is MGHRA and CDR2 is YSYEKL in the germline V gene. CDR3 loop: CASSQEGVGTGAFF. CDR3 sequence (DNA): TGCGCCAGCAGCCAAGAGGGGGTAGGGACTGGAGCTTTCTTT.

This clonotype was seen ten or more times. This rearrangement joins TRBV10-3 to TRBJ1-2; a possible D gene is TRBD1 (5 bases). The CDR3 loop spans 13 amino acids. V was cut by 7 bases and J by 8 bases, with 17 bases left in between. CDR1 is ENHRY and CDR2 is SYGVKD in the germline V gene. CDR3 bases: TGTGCCATCAACGAGGGCTGGGACTCCGGCTACACCTTC. It is translated as CAINEGWDSGYTF.

The rearrangement uses TRBV6-1 and TRBJ2-7; TRBD1 matches 12 bases. V lost 6 bases and J lost 3; bases outside the gene matches: 9. The CDR3 spans 16 residues. Germline V gene data show CDR1 as MNHNS and CDR2 as SASEGT. CDR3 region: CASSRDRGRRSYEQYF. The CDR3 nucleotides read TGTGCCAGCAGCCGGGACAGGGGGCGTCGGAGCTACGAGCAGTACTTC.

Ten or more counts support this clonotype. The chain carries TRBV4-1 and TRBJ1-2; D gene uncertain. This CDR3 region has 12 residues. CDR1 MGHRA and CDR2 YSYEKL come from the germline V gene. The ends were cut back, 1 base at V and 7 bases at J, with 7 bases in the middle. The CDR3: CASSQVRAGYTF. The DNA of the CDR3 is TGCGCCAGCAGCCAAGTCCGGGCTGGCTACACCTTC.

The rearrangement joins TRBV15 to TRBJ2-2; unclear D gene. This CDR3 region has 12 residues. The germline V gene has CDR1 LNHNV and CDR2 YYDKDF (reference sequence). Between the trimmed V and J ends, which lost 4 bases and 4 bases, there was a span of 4 bases. The CDR3 loop reads CATSILTGELFF. DNA for the CDR3: TGTGCCACCAGCATCCTCACCGGGGAGCTGTTTTTT.

Ten or more counts support this clonotype. V usage is TRBV30 and J usage is TRBJ1-1, with D unresolved. The CDR3 runs 11 residues. Germline V CDR1 and CDR2: GTSNPN, SVGIG (reference sequence). Trimming shortened V by 4 bases and J by 3 bases, and 6 bases separated the two germline ends. In nucleotides, the CDR3 is TGTGCCTGGAAGCCTGACACTGAAGCTTTCTTT. It is translated as CAWKPDTEAFF.

This clonotype is a singleton in its sample. This chain uses TRBV7-8 with TRBJ2-7, with unresolved D. V was cut by 2 bases and J by 5 bases, with 13 bases left in between. CDR1 SGHVS and CDR2 FQNEAQ come from the germline V gene. CDR3 length: 14 amino acids. In nucleotides, the CDR3 is TGTGCCAGCAGCTTATCCCCAAATAGGGACGAGCAGTACTTC. This translates into CASSLSPNRDEQYF.

This clonotype came up once. Its ends do not fully match the called genes, so a read error is possible. This chain connects TRBV6-2 or TRBV6-3 to TRBJ1-2, with 7 bases that match TRBD1. Germline lookup yields CDR1 MNHEY and CDR2 SVGEGT. The CDR3 sequence is 12 residues long. CDR3 DNA: TGTGCCAGCAGTAACCCCGGGACAGCTCCTAACTTC. Its protein product is CASSNPGTAPNF.

The sample holds a few counts of this clonotype. V is TRBV7-3 and J is TRBJ2-2; D assignment may be TRBD1 or TRBD2 (6 bases each). Trimming left V 4 bases short and J 5 bases short, with 17 bases between. The CDR3 consists of 16 residues. The germline CDR1 and CDR2 sequences are SGHTA and FQGTGA. CDR3 loop: CASSSWGAGGTGELFF. The CDR3 DNA reads as TGTGCCAGCAGCTCGTGGGGGGCCGGGGGAACCGGGGAGCTGTTTTTT.

This clonotype has ten or more counts. The chain combines TRBV20-1 with TRBJ1-5; no clear D. Trimming pared 3 bases from V and 6 bases from J, leaving 6 bases between. Germline CDR1 is DFQATT and CDR2 is SNEGSKA (reference sequence). The length of the CDR3 is 11 residues. The DNA of the CDR3 is TGCAGTGCTAGGGGAGGTCAGCCCCAGCATTTT. Residues: CSARGGQPQHF.